A single sample gave rise to the 10 T cell receptor beta chains below, sequenced in a study of PD-1 blockade in classical Hodgkin lymphoma. Time point in this sample: cycle 4 day 1 (C4D1), after more than five weeks of nivolumab. With no exception, relapse followed autologous stem cell transplantation in all patients, and brentuximab vedotin exposure varied. Here immunoSEQ multiplex PCR was the method, and the copy in TCRdb shows in-frame clones only, minus some. Altogether 90,000 to 110,000 clones are present, about 92% being singletons, with the ten largest covering under 20%. The sequencing here drew on peripheral blood mononuclear cells (PBMCs), taken before the fourth cycle of nivolumab. All receptors come from a human donor with classical Hodgkin lymphoma.

This chain uses TRBV21-1 with TRBJ2-7; the table's D call TRBD1 went unverified against the DNA. TRBV21-1 is a recognized pseudogene. The CDR3 spans 14 residues. As DNA, the CDR3 is TGTGCCAGCAGCACCCGGGACAGGGCATACGAGCAGTACTTC. It codes for CASSTRDRAYEQYF.

The sample holds a few counts of this clone. The chain combines TRBV25-1 with TRBJ1-1; D is possibly TRBD1 (5 bases). Trimming removed 6 bases at V and 1 base at J, with 12 bases between. Germline V gene data show CDR1 as MGHDK and CDR2 as SYGVNS. The CDR3 sequence is 14 residues long. The CDR3, as DNA: TGTGCCAGCAGCGTAACAGGTGAGAACACTGAAGCTTTCTTT. Protein: CASSVTGENTEAFF.

The CDR3 protein is CASSLGQGGIYEQYF. CDR3 bases: TGTGCCAGCAGCCTCGGGCAGGGGGGGATCTACGAGCAGTACTTC. The rearrangement links TRBV28 to TRBJ2-7; D assignment may be TRBD1 or TRBD2 (7 bases each). V was pared by 6 bases and J by 3 bases, with 18 bases between. This CDR3 contains 15 residues. Per germline, CDR1 MDHEN and CDR2 SYDVKM.

The chain joins TRBV10-3 to TRBJ2-4, with TRBD1 matching 8 bases. The germline CDR1 and CDR2 sequences are ENHRY and SYGVKD. After removal of 3 bases from V and 8 bases from J, the junction contained 9 bases not matched to a gene. The CDR3 runs 15 residues. CDR3: CAISERTGNVDIQYF. The CDR3 DNA reads TGTGCCATCAGTGAACGGACAGGGAATGTGGACATTCAGTACTTC.

This rearrangement joins TRBV7-2 to TRBJ2-2, with D perhaps given as TRBD1 or TRBD2 (5 bases each). V lost 6 bases and J 5 bases, leaving 13 bases between the germline ends. CDR3 size: 14 residues. Germline CDR1 SGHTA, CDR2 FQGNSA. CDR3 amino acids: CASRWDPRTGELFF. CDR3 DNA sequence: TGTGCCAGCAGATGGGACCCCCGGACCGGGGAGCTGTTTTTT. The whole variable domain, remainder taken from reference TRBV7-2 and TRBJ2-2, is GAGVSQSPSNKVTEKGKDVELRCDPISGHTALYWYRQSLGQGLEFLIYFQGNSAPDKSGLPSDRFSAERTGGSVSTLTIQRTQQEDSAVYLCASRWDPRTGELFFGEGSRLTVL.

The chain uses TRBV5-4 and TRBJ2-1; 7 nucleotides match TRBD2. Losses at the gene ends were 0 bases for V and 0 bases for J; bases not matched to a gene: 3. This CDR3 has 16 amino acids. The germline V gene has CDR1 SGHNT and CDR2 YYREEE (reference sequence). The CDR3 bases are TGTGCCAGCAGCTTGGGGGAGGGTCTCTCCTACAATGAGCAGTTCTTC. Its protein is CASSLGEGLSYNEQFF.

This clone was recorded once. The V and J genes are TRBV5-6 and TRBJ2-7; D ambiguous. The germline CDR1 and CDR2 sequences are SGHDT and YYEEEE. This CDR3 region has 15 residues. Trimming took 0 bases from V and 5 from J, leaving 15 bases between them. CDR3 sequence reads: CASSLGHDPSNEQYF. For the CDR3, the DNA is TGTGCCAGCAGCTTGGGACATGACCCGAGCAACGAGCAGTACTTC.

The gene calls are TRBV7-8 and TRBJ2-1, with 8 bases fitting TRBD2. The CDR3 covers 16 residues. Trimming at V came to 3 bases and at J to 4 bases, leaving 8 bases not matched to a gene. Germline V gene data show CDR1 as SGHVS and CDR2 as FQNEAQ. CDR3 in amino acids: CASSFKLAEAYNEQFF. The CDR3 region has the DNA TGTGCCAGCAGCTTCAAACTAGCGGAAGCATACAATGAGCAGTTCTTC.

V and J are TRBV5-6 and TRBJ2-2; 7 bases map to TRBD1. The germline gives CDR1 SGHDT, CDR2 YYEEEE. This CDR3 has 15 residues. The junction had 5 bases not matched to a gene; V was cut back by 2 bases and J by 4 bases. The CDR3 DNA follows: TGTGCCAGCAGCTTCGGGACAGTAAGCACCGGGGAGCTGTTTTTT. It codes for CASSFGTVSTGELFF.

This sequence joins TRBV5-1 and TRBJ1-2; weak D call: TRBD1 (5 bases). V dropped 1 base and J dropped 4 bases, with 11 bases sitting between them. Germline loops: CDR1 SGHRS, CDR2 YFSETQ. CDR3 length equals 14 residues. The CDR3 is CASSLQRGAYGYTF. The CDR3 nucleotides read TGCGCCAGCAGCTTGCAAAGGGGCGCCTATGGCTACACCTTC.